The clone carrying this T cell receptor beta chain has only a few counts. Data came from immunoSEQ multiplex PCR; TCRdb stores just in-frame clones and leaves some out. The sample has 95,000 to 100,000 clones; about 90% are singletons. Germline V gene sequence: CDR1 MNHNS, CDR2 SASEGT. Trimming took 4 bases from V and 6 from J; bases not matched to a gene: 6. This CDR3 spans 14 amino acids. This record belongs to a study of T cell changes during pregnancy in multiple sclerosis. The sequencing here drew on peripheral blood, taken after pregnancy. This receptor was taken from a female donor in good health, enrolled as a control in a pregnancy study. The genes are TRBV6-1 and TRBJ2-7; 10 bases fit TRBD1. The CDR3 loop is CASSVGDRGFEQYF. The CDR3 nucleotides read TGTGCCAGCAGTGTAGGGGACAGGGGCTTCGAGCAGTACTTC.